This TCR beta chain was sequenced during a study of blood T cell repertoires in COVID-19. The CDR3 contains 15 residues. Trimming stripped 2 bases from V and 3 bases from J, with 10 bases between. Germline V gene sequence: CDR1 LNHDA, CDR2 SQIVND (reference sequence). This clone appeared a single time. Only in-frame clones appear in the TCRdb table, and some are missing; sequencing was by immunoSEQ multiplex PCR. The sample has some 500,000 clones; 85% to 90% are singletons. The specimen sequenced was peripheral blood. The chain uses TRBV19 and TRBJ2-2; D is unclear. The receptor was isolated from a woman aged 45 to 65 with COVID-19, enrolled during active disease. The CDR3 DNA follows: TGTGCCAGTAGTATAAGTGACTCGCACACCGGGGAGCTGTTTTTT. As protein: CASSISDSHTGELFF.